This passage covers 30 T cell receptor beta chains from one sample sequenced in a study of vaccination and CD4 T cells after COVID-19. These receptors are not linked to any known antigen. The treatment here: approximately 10-day PBMC culture with coronavirus spike peptide pools or control peptides (ViraFEST assay). Cultured CD4+ T cell DNA was sequenced using the Oncomine TCR Beta short-read assay. Each CDR3 protein is one row after TCRdb ran MiXCR on the PCR reads. This table has about 10,000 distinct CDR3 sequences, approximately 59% appearing once. Sequencing was done on a sample of CD4+ T cells from blood, cultured in vitro. These receptor sequences come from a human donor who had recovered from COVID-19.

The chain links TRBV7-2 to TRBJ1-1; D call uncertain. The germline gives CDR1 SGHTA, CDR2 FQGNSA. Trimming stripped 1 base from V and 0 bases from J, with 6 bases between. This CDR3 region has 14 residues. This chain's CDR3 is CASSLGRVNTEAFF. For the CDR3, the DNA is TGTGCCAGCAGCTTAGGGCGAGTGAACACTGAAGCTTTCTTT.

J is TRBJ1-4 and V is TRBV28; D possibly corresponds to TRBD1 (6 bases). Germline loops: CDR1 MDHEN, CDR2 SYDVKM. The CDR3 has 11 residues. V was clipped by 6 bases and J by 11 bases, with 10 bases between them. The CDR3 loop reads CASRTTGKLFF. In DNA form, the CDR3 reads TGTGCCAGCAGAACCACAGGGAAACTGTTTTTT.

J is TRBJ2-3 and V is TRBV20-1; 10 nucleotides match TRBD1. The CDR3 extends over 16 amino acids. The V gene's germline CDR1 is DFQATT and CDR2 SNEGSKA (reference sequence). Trimming removed 4 bases from V and 5 bases from J; junction bases left unmatched: 12. CDR3: CSATNAGQGRRDTQYF. The CDR3 DNA follows: TGCAGTGCTACCAACGCGGGACAGGGGCGGAGAGATACGCAGTATTTT.

This clonotype was counted between two and nine times. The chain combines TRBV5-8 with TRBJ1-2; a weak D match, TRBD1 (5 bases). V dropped 1 base and J dropped 3 bases, with 13 bases sitting between them. The CDR3 has 15 residues. Germline-derived CDR1 and CDR2 are SGHTS and YDEGEE. CDR3 region: CASSLWVSGDYGYTF. CDR3 nucleotide sequence: TGTGCCAGCAGCTTGTGGGTGTCGGGGGACTATGGCTACACCTTC.

The rearrangement joins TRBV20-1 to TRBJ2-5; TRBD2 aligns across 12 bases. The CDR3 totals 17 residues. From germline, CDR1 is DFQATT and CDR2 SNEGSKA (reference sequence). Trimming at V came to 1 base and at J to 3 bases, leaving 9 bases not matched to a gene. The CDR3 reads CSARGGLAGSTEETQYF. The CDR3 nucleotides read TGCAGTGCTAGAGGCGGACTAGCGGGGTCGACGGAAGAGACCCAGTACTTC.

The genes are TRBV20-1 and TRBJ1-5; D unclear. The CDR3 totals 13 residues. V was trimmed by 5 bases and J by 2 bases, leaving 10 bases between them. CDR1 and CDR2 from the germline V gene are DFQATT and SNEGSKA (reference sequence). CDR3 loop: CSAFRAGNQPQHF. CDR3 coding DNA: TGCAGTGCTTTCCGGGCTGGCAATCAGCCCCAGCATTTT.

The chain employs TRBV20-1 and TRBJ1-6; 9 bases match TRBD1. This CDR3 is 15 amino acids long. Trimming took 1 base from V and 9 from J; bases not matched to a gene: 7. Germline values: CDR1 DFQATT, CDR2 SNEGSKA (reference sequence). In DNA form, the CDR3 reads TGCAGTGCTAGAGCATCACAGGGGGCGAGTTCACCCCTCCACTTT. It codes for CSARASQGASSPLHF.

This clonotype turned up a few times. The chain has TRBV6-1 and TRBJ2-2; possibly TRBD1 for D (7 bases). The germline V and J ends were trimmed by 5 bases and 8 bases, with 15 bases remaining between them. Germline V gene lookup returns CDR1 MNHNS and CDR2 SASEGT. The length of the CDR3 is 14 residues. Written as DNA, the CDR3 is TGTGCCAGCAGTCAGCAGGGGGGTCGGGGGGAGCTGTTTTTT. This sequence encodes CASSQQGGRGELFF.

The V call is TRBV27, the J call TRBJ2-5, with 9 bases aligning to TRBD2. From germline, CDR1 is MNHEY and CDR2 SMNVEV (reference sequence). Losses at the gene ends were 5 bases for V and 5 bases for J; bases not matched to a gene: 12. The CDR3 contains 16 residues. The DNA of the CDR3 is TGTGCCAGCAGTCCCCAGACTAGCGGAGCCCCCGAGACCCAGTACTTC. Protein: CASSPQTSGAPETQYF.

The chain links TRBV6-1 to TRBJ1-6, with 7 bases that match TRBD1. The V gene's germline CDR1 is MNHNS and CDR2 SASEGT. There are 14 residues in the CDR3. V shed 6 bases and J 6 bases; nucleotides not matched to a gene: 5. The CDR3 region is CASRVDRANSPLHF. The CDR3 DNA is TGTGCCAGCAGGGTTGACAGGGCTAATTCACCCCTCCACTTT.

The V gene is TRBV5-1, the J gene TRBJ2-3; 9 nucleotides align to TRBD2. Germline V lookup: CDR1 SGHRS, CDR2 YFSETQ. The V and J ends lost 5 bases and 2 bases, in that order; junction bases with no gene match: 6. The CDR3 extends over 15 amino acids. The CDR3 sequence is CASREGLAFTDTQYF. The CDR3 region has the DNA TGCGCCAGCAGGGAGGGACTAGCTTTCACAGATACGCAGTATTTT.

CDR3 DNA sequence: TGCGCCAGCAGCCAAGAAGGGGGGACTGGAAACACCATATATTTT. Protein sequence: CASSQEGGTGNTIYF. This rearrangement joins TRBV4-3 to TRBJ1-3; D is possibly TRBD1 (6 bases). This CDR3 has 15 residues. Trimming removed 0 bases at V and 2 bases at J, with 8 bases between. Germline V gene data show CDR1 as LGHNA and CDR2 as YSLEER.

The table lists this clonotype with a few counts. The chain has TRBV6-5 and TRBJ1-1; tentative D call: TRBD1 (6 bases). Trimming removed 0 bases at V and 1 base at J, with 9 bases between. The CDR3 covers 15 residues. The germline V gene has CDR1 MNHEY and CDR2 SVGAGI. CDR3 sequence reads: CASSYSGGANTEAFF. Here the CDR3 DNA reads TGTGCCAGCAGTTACTCGGGGGGCGCGAACACTGAAGCTTTCTTT.

The V call is TRBV6-2 or TRBV6-3, the J call TRBJ1-4, with no clear D. The CDR3 loop spans 14 amino acids. The V end lost 1 base, the J end lost 8 bases, and 11 bases lay between the germline ends. Looked up from germline, CDR1 is MNHEY and CDR2 is SVGEGT. CDR3 amino acids: CASSYFASGEKLFF. The CDR3 DNA reads TGTGCCAGCAGTTACTTTGCGTCGGGGGAAAAACTGTTTTTT.

The V call is TRBV28, the J call TRBJ1-1; no firm D call. CDR3 length: 13 amino acids. The V end was cut by 6 bases, the J end by 6 bases, with 14 bases between. CDR1 MDHEN and CDR2 SYDVKM come from the germline V gene. This CDR3 reads CASSAPVPAEAFF. The DNA of the CDR3 is TGTGCCAGCAGCGCGCCCGTACCGGCTGAAGCTTTCTTT.

The rearrangement links TRBV7-3 to TRBJ2-1; D ambiguous. The CDR3 loop spans 13 amino acids. The germline CDR1 and CDR2 sequences are SGHTA and FQGTGA. Trimming took 4 bases from V and 10 from J, leaving 14 bases between them. CDR3 protein: CASSSRWTDEQFF. In DNA, the CDR3 is TGTGCCAGCAGCTCTCGTTGGACGGACGAGCAGTTCTTC. Based on the CDR3 plus reference TRBV7-3 and TRBJ2-1, the full variable domain is GAGVSQTPSNKVTEKGKYVELRCDPISGHTALYWYRQSLGQGPEFLIYFQGTGAADDSGLPNDRFFAVRPEGSVSTLKIQRTERGDSAVYLCASSSRWTDEQFFGPGTRLTVL.

The rearrangement uses TRBV27 and TRBJ2-7; D might be TRBD1 (6 bases). From germline, CDR1 is MNHEY and CDR2 SMNVEV (reference sequence). The CDR3 runs to 15 residues. Trimming took 4 bases from V and 5 from J, leaving 18 bases between them. CDR3 DNA sequence: TGTGCCAGCAGTTCTTACAGGGTAATCCACCACGAGCAGTACTTC. This encodes CASSSYRVIHHEQYF.

This sequence joins TRBV29-1 and TRBJ1-2; no definite D call. Per germline, CDR1 SQVTM and CDR2 ANQGSEA. The V end was cut by 2 bases, the J end by 8 bases, with 9 bases between. This CDR3 is built from 11 residues. Here the CDR3 reads CSVEILRGYTF. The CDR3 DNA reads TGCAGCGTTGAAATCCTGCGGGGCTACACCTTC.

This clonotype was observed a handful of times. The chain combines TRBV20-1 with TRBJ2-2; D not certain. The CDR3 length is 16 residues. Germline lookup yields CDR1 DFQATT and CDR2 SNEGSKA (reference sequence). With 1 base removed from V and 1 base from J, the gap between germline ends came to 13 bases. This chain's CDR3 is CSARGRLEQNTGELFF. The CDR3 nucleotides read TGCAGTGCTAGAGGACGGTTAGAACAGAACACCGGGGAGCTGTTTTTT.

The gene calls are TRBV6-2 or TRBV6-3 and TRBJ2-5; D is perhaps TRBD1 (6 bases). The CDR3 is made up of 14 amino acids. Germline V gives CDR1 MNHEY, CDR2 SVGEGT. Trimming took 2 bases from V and 5 from J, leaving 12 bases between them. The CDR3 is CASSYKTGRETQYF. For the CDR3, the DNA is TGTGCCAGCAGTTACAAAACAGGGCGGGAGACCCAGTACTTC.

This clonotype was counted a few times. V gene TRBV20-1 combines with J gene TRBJ2-3; 7 bases fit TRBD2. The ends lost 1 base at V and 3 bases at J; junction bases unmatched: 7. The CDR3 loop spans 15 amino acids. Germline loops: CDR1 DFQATT, CDR2 SNEGSKA (reference sequence). This chain's CDR3 is CSARVRAGKTDTQYF. In nucleotides, the CDR3 is TGCAGTGCTAGAGTACGAGCGGGAAAAACAGATACGCAGTATTTT.

The chain recombines TRBV7-9 with TRBJ2-1; D perhaps matches TRBD1 (6 bases). Germline loops: CDR1 SEHNR, CDR2 FQNEAQ (reference sequence). The CDR3 is made up of 15 amino acids. V dropped 1 base and J dropped 7 bases, with 14 bases sitting between them. The CDR3 loop is CASSLDQGKTNEQFF. CDR3 in DNA: TGTGCCAGCAGCTTAGACCAGGGGAAAACGAATGAGCAGTTCTTC.

The rearrangement uses TRBV19 and TRBJ1-1; possibly TRBD1 for D (6 bases). The V end lost 7 bases, the J end lost 3 bases, and 18 bases lay between the germline ends. CDR1 and CDR2 (germline): LNHDA, SQIVND (reference sequence). The CDR3 totals 15 residues. The CDR3 coding sequence is TGTGCCAGTAATCTCCCTGCCGGGGGCTACACTGAAGCTTTCTTT. It codes for CASNLPAGGYTEAFF. Based on the CDR3 plus reference TRBV19 and TRBJ1-1, the full variable domain is DGGITQSPKYLFRKEGQNVTLSCEQNLNHDAMYWYRQDPGQGLRLIYYSQIVNDFQKGDIAEGYSVSREKKESFPLTVTSAQKNPTAFYLCASNLPAGGYTEAFFGQGTRLTVV.

This clonotype was recorded a few times. J is TRBJ1-2 and V is TRBV7-2; D is unclear. Deletions cut 8 bases from V and 2 bases from J, with 9 bases between. CDR1 SGHTA and CDR2 FQGNSA come from the germline V gene. The CDR3 covers 12 residues. In DNA, the CDR3 is TGTGCCAGCTCGGCGGAAAACTATGGCTACACCTTC. Its protein product is CASSAENYGYTF. Looking up the rest from reference TRBV7-2 and TRBJ1-2 gives the full variable domain: GAGVSQSPSNKVTEKGKDVELRCDPISGHTALYWYRQSLGQGLEFLIYFQGNSAPDKSGLPSDRFSAERTGGSVSTLTIQRTQQEDSAVYLCASSAENYGYTFGSGTRLTVV.

This clonotype came up a few times. The CDR3 coding sequence is TGTGCCAGCAGCCCTGACAGGAATCAGCCCCAGCATTTT. It specifies CASSPDRNQPQHF. The chain uses TRBV7-2 and TRBJ1-5, with a weak D call TRBD1 (6 bases). The CDR3 is made up of 13 amino acids. Germline loops: CDR1 SGHTA, CDR2 FQGNSA. The V and J ends lost 5 bases and 4 bases respectively, with 9 bases between them.

The chain is built from TRBV20-1 and TRBJ2-3, with TRBD2 matching 12 bases. Germline loops: CDR1 DFQATT, CDR2 SNEGSKA (reference sequence). Trimming removed 6 bases from V and 2 bases from J; junction bases left unmatched: 9. The CDR3 is made up of 16 amino acids. The CDR3 nucleotides are TGCAGTGCAACTATTAGGACTAGCGGGGTCACAGATACGCAGTATTTT. Residues: CSATIRTSGVTDTQYF.

The chain carries TRBV7-3 and TRBJ2-3; no definite D call. Germline V CDR1 and CDR2: SGHTA, FQGTGA. CDR3 length equals 12 residues. With 5 bases removed from V and 5 bases from J, the gap between germline ends came to 8 bases. CDR3 nucleotide sequence: TGTGCCAGCAGCGACGGTCAAGATACGCAGTATTTT. Residues: CASSDGQDTQYF.

The chain is built from TRBV6-1 and TRBJ1-1; D possibly corresponds to TRBD1 (6 bases). Germline CDR1 is MNHNS and CDR2 is SASEGT. The V end was cut by 10 bases, the J end by 1 base, with 10 bases between. The CDR3 is 12 amino acids. The CDR3 DNA reads TGTGCCACCAGGACAGAGAACACTGAAGCTTTCTTT. Amino acids: CATRTENTEAFF.

The V gene is TRBV7-9, the J gene TRBJ2-2; D gene uncertain. The CDR3 covers 13 residues. The V end lost 0 bases, the J end lost 5 bases, and 4 bases lay between the germline ends. Germline CDR1 and CDR2: SEHNR and FQNEAQ (reference sequence). This CDR3 is CASSLAGTGELFF. The CDR3, as DNA: TGTGCCAGCAGCTTAGCGGGAACCGGGGAGCTGTTTTTT.

This chain joins TRBV20-1 and TRBJ1-1; TRBD1 matches at 9 bases. The CDR3 totals 16 residues. Germline-derived CDR1 and CDR2 are DFQATT and SNEGSKA (reference sequence). V gave up 0 bases and J gave up 5 bases; unmatched junction bases: 10. CDR3 protein: CSARDSTGGSTTEAFF. CDR3 bases: TGCAGTGCTAGAGATTCAACAGGGGGCTCGACGACTGAAGCTTTCTTT.